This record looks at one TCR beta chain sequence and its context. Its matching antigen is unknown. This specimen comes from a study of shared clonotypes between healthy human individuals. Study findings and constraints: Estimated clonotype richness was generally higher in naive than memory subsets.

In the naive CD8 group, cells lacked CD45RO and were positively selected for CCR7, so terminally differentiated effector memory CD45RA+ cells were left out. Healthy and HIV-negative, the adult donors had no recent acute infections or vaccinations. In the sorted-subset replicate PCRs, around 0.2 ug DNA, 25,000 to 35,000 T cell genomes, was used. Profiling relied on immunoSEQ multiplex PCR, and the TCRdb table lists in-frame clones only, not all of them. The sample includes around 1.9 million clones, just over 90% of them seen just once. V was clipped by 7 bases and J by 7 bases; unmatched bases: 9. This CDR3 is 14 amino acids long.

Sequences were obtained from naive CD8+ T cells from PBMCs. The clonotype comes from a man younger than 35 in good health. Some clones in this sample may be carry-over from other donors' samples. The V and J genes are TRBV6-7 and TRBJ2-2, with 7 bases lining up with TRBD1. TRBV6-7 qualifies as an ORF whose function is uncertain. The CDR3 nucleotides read TGTGCCAGCAAAAGAACAGGGGTGAGCGGGGAGCTGTTTTTT. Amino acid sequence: CASKRTGVSGELFF.